Following are 7 T cell receptor beta chains from one sample sequenced in a study of monozygotic twins with inflammatory bowel disease. TCRdb reprocessed the 5' RACE reads and keeps a single row for each CDR3 protein, giving no DNA. This repertoire includes about 160,000 distinct CDR3 sequences. Specimen: blood. These TCRs come from a human donor with ulcerative colitis or Crohn's disease, or a healthy co-twin of an affected twin (not recorded which).

The gene calls are TRBV7-7 and TRBJ1-3; TCRdb designates TRBD1, a call that cannot be tested without DNA. The germline gives CDR1 SSHAT, CDR2 FNYEAQ (reference sequence). The CDR3 extends over 16 amino acids. CDR3 loop: CASSPNRGAGGNTIYF. The full variable domain, rest sourced from reference TRBV7-7 and TRBJ1-3, is GAGVSQSPRYKVTKRGQDVTLRCDPISSHATLYWYQQALGQGPEFLTYFNYEAQPDKSGLPSDRFSAERPEGSISTLTIQRTEQRDSAMYRCASSPNRGAGGNTIYFGEGSWLTVV.

The chain uses TRBV4-3 and TRBJ2-1; as DNA is missing, the TRBD2 call by TCRdb cannot be tested. This CDR3 has 13 amino acids. Per germline, CDR1 LGHNA and CDR2 YSLEER. This CDR3 reads CASAGGSYNEQFF.

The V call is TRBV12-3 or TRBV12-4, the J call TRBJ2-1; the D call of TRBD2 rests on TCRdb alone, since no DNA is present to check it. This CDR3 contains 15 residues. This CDR3 reads CASRPLAGGPIEQFF.

V and J are TRBV28 and TRBJ1-5; TCRdb calls TRBD1, which cannot be checked without DNA. In germline, CDR1 is MDHEN, CDR2 SYDVKM. The CDR3 totals 12 residues. The CDR3 protein is CASSPRWQPQHF. The whole variable domain, filled in from reference TRBV28 and TRBJ1-5, reads DVKVTQSSRYLVKRTGEKVFLECVQDMDHENMFWYRQDPGLGLRLIYFSYDVKMKEKGDIPEGYSVSREKKERFSLILESASTNQTSMYLCASSPRWQPQHFGDGTRLSIL.

The chain has TRBV29-1 and TRBJ2-1; the D gene TCRdb calls, TRBD2, cannot be checked with no DNA. The CDR3 runs to 15 residues. Germline V gene data show CDR1 as SQVTM and CDR2 as ANQGSEA. This chain's CDR3 is CSVTGTSGRNNEQFF.

The rearrangement joins TRBV24-1 to TRBJ2-3. Germline CDR1 reads KGHDR; CDR2 reads SFDVKD. The CDR3 length is 14 residues. CDR3 residues: CATSRQTSTDTQYF.

CDR3 residues: CASSSGGLAGGRNEQFF. The V and J genes are TRBV6-5 and TRBJ2-1; absent DNA, TCRdb's TRBD2 call cannot be checked. Germline V gene sequence: CDR1 MNHEY, CDR2 SVGAGI. This CDR3 is built from 17 residues.